This T cell receptor beta chain originates from a study of CD8+CD57+ T cells in acquired aplastic anemia. Genomic DNA templated the TCR beta VDJ and CDR3 profiling. From the reads, TCRdb called clonotypes with MiXCR, one entry per CDR3 protein. The sample comprises 250,000 to 350,000 distinct CDR3 sequences, approximately 55% of which are singletons, and 6.5% to 10% rests with the top ten. V gave up 5 bases and J gave up 7 bases, with 13 bases separating them. Germline V lookup: CDR1 SGHRS, CDR2 YFSETQ. The CDR3 contains 13 residues. V gene TRBV5-1 combines with J gene TRBJ2-4; the D gene is possibly TRBD2 (5 bases). Sequencing was done on a sample of sorted CD4+, CD8+, or CD8+CD57+ T cells (not recorded which) from PBMCs. The TCR comes from a human donor with severe aplastic anemia or a healthy control (not recorded which). The CDR3 sequence is CASRTKGLNIQYF. CDR3 DNA sequence: TGCGCCAGCAGAACTAAAGGACTTAACATTCAGTACTTC.